This T cell receptor (beta chain) was identified in a study of cytomegalovirus exposure and HLA in healthy donors. Amplification used 60 Vbeta primers and 13 Jbeta primers. Here immunoSEQ multiplex PCR was the method, and the copy in TCRdb shows in-frame clones only, minus some. The profile shows approximately 190,000 clones, 75% to 90% of them singletons. The V gene end was trimmed by 6 bases and the J gene end by 7 bases; junction bases not matched to a gene: 6. The CDR3 is made up of 13 amino acids. Per germline, CDR1 MRHNA and CDR2 SNTAGT. Sequenced input: PBMCs. This receptor was taken from a man between 35 and 55 years old in good health and CMV-seropositive. V usage is TRBV6-4 and J usage is TRBJ1-2, with 9 bases that match TRBD1. This CDR3 reads CASREDRGFGYTF. DNA for the CDR3: TGTGCCAGCAGGGAAGACAGGGGGTTTGGCTACACCTTC.